The 20 T cell receptor beta chains reported below all come from one sample, sequenced in a study of blood T cell repertoires in COVID-19. Assay used: immunoSEQ multiplex PCR; TCRdb lists only in-frame clones, some missing. The sample has 65,000 to 75,000 clones, roughly 80% seen once. Input material: peripheral blood. These receptors were collected from a woman older than 75 with acute or convalescent COVID-19.

V gene TRBV10-2 combines with J gene TRBJ2-5; D is unresolved. Trimming removed 2 bases from V and 4 bases from J, with 8 bases in between. Germline V gene data show CDR1 as WSHSY and CDR2 as SAAADI. The CDR3 consists of 13 residues. The DNA of the CDR3 is TGCGCCAGCAGTGAGACTAAAGCAGAGACCCAGTACTTC. Translated, it gives CASSETKAETQYF.

This chain uses TRBV6-5 with TRBJ1-2; 7 bases are shared with TRBD1. This CDR3 contains 13 residues. V lost 4 bases, J lost 4 bases, and 3 bases stayed unmatched. Germline CDR1 is MNHEY and CDR2 is SVGAGI. The CDR3 sequence is CASSSQGSYGYTF. DNA of the CDR3: TGTGCCAGCAGTTCACAGGGGAGCTATGGCTACACCTTC.

This chain connects TRBV29-1 to TRBJ2-5, with TRBD2 identical over 10 bases. J gave up 5 bases and V 4 bases, and 1 base lay outside the gene matches. The CDR3 is made up of 12 amino acids. Germline V gene lookup returns CDR1 SQVTM and CDR2 ANQGSEA. The CDR3 sequence: CSVGSGGETQYF. Written as DNA, the CDR3 is TGCAGCGTTGGTAGCGGGGGGGAGACCCAGTACTTC.

This rearrangement joins TRBV9 to TRBJ1-2, with 9 positions matching TRBD1. V shed 3 bases, J shed 0 bases, and the junction held 3 bases outside the gene matches. Germline CDR1 and CDR2: SGDLS and YYNGEE. This CDR3 region has 15 residues. For the CDR3, the DNA is TGTGCCAGCAGCGCAAGACAGGGGGCTAACTATGGCTACACCTTC. Protein: CASSARQGANYGYTF.

There are a few counts of this clone. The chain joins TRBV10-3 to TRBJ1-2, with a possible D match to TRBD1 (6 bases). This CDR3 has 14 residues. Between the trimmed V and J ends, which lost 3 bases and 8 bases, there was a span of 16 bases. In germline, CDR1 is ENHRY, CDR2 SYGVKD. This chain's CDR3 is CAISDPGVSPGYTF. CDR3 sequence (DNA): TGTGCCATCAGTGACCCAGGGGTTTCGCCAGGCTACACCTTC.

The rearrangement links TRBV5-4 to TRBJ2-7, with TRBD1 identical over 9 bases. Germline V gene lookup returns CDR1 SGHNT and CDR2 YYREEE (reference sequence). Trimming cost V 0 bases and J 2 bases; bases outside gene matches: 6. The CDR3 has 16 amino acids. CDR3 in DNA: TGTGCCAGCAGCTTGGCCTATGGACAGGGGACCTACGAGCAGTACTTC. Its translation: CASSLAYGQGTYEQYF.

The V gene is TRBV19, the J gene TRBJ2-3, with D maybe TRBD2 (6 bases). The CDR3 spans 14 residues. Germline CDR1 LNHDA, CDR2 SQIVND (reference sequence). Trimming cost V 1 base and J 6 bases, with 11 bases left between them. CDR3 bases: TGTGCCAGTAGTATAGGCGGGGAACGGGATACGCAGTATTTT. This codes for CASSIGGERDTQYF.

The chain carries TRBV7-2 and TRBJ2-2; D not certain. This CDR3 is built from 16 residues. The V gene lost 0 bases and the J gene lost 2 bases, with 10 bases spanning the gap. Germline values: CDR1 SGHTA, CDR2 FQGNSA. CDR3 region: CASSLALVSNTGELFF. In DNA, the CDR3 is TGTGCCAGCAGCTTAGCGCTAGTTAGTAACACCGGGGAGCTGTTTTTT.

The chain carries TRBV20-1 and TRBJ1-2; D is unclear. The CDR3 loop spans 8 amino acids. The germline V gene encodes CDR1 DFQATT and CDR2 SNEGSKA (reference sequence). The CDR3 loop is CGSNGYTF. The CDR3 region has the DNA TGCGGGAGTAATGGCTACACCTTC.

This chain joins TRBV5-5 and TRBJ1-2, with D uncertain. CDR1 is SGHKS, CDR2 YYEKEE, per germline (reference sequence). Trimming cost V 0 bases and J 7 bases, with 13 bases left between them. The CDR3 covers 14 residues. The DNA of the CDR3 is TGTGCCAGCAGCTTGGATGGTAGCGGTCCTGGCTACACCTTC. Protein sequence: CASSLDGSGPGYTF.

The chain joins TRBV5-1 to TRBJ1-2, with D maybe TRBD1 (6 bases). V shed 4 bases and J shed 6 bases, with 19 bases lying between them. Germline CDR1 SGHRS, CDR2 YFSETQ. There are 15 residues in the CDR3. Here the CDR3 DNA reads TGCGCCAGCAGCGTAAACAGGGATGCGGGTAATGGCTACACCTTC. It codes for CASSVNRDAGNGYTF. Drawing the rest from reference TRBV5-1 and TRBJ1-2, the complete variable domain is KAGVTQTPRYLIKTRGQQVTLSCSPISGHRSVSWYQQTPGQGLQFLFEYFSETQRNKGNFPGRFSGRQFSNSRSEMNVSTLELGDSALYLCASSVNRDAGNGYTFGSGTRLTVV.

The rearrangement links TRBV6-5 to TRBJ2-7; no firm D call. CDR1 and CDR2 from the germline V gene are MNHEY and SVGAGI. V was trimmed by 4 bases and J by 2 bases, leaving 6 bases between them. This CDR3 is built from 12 residues. The CDR3 sequence: CASSSLTYEQYF. The CDR3 DNA follows: TGTGCCAGCAGTTCTTTAACCTACGAGCAGTACTTC.

This clone is medium-sized (0.01 to 0.1%) within its sample. The chain uses TRBV5-5 and TRBJ1-1, with D possibly matching TRBD1 (5 bases). The V end lost 0 bases, the J end lost 5 bases, and 17 bases lay between the germline ends. Germline CDR1 is SGHKS and CDR2 is YYEKEE (reference sequence). The CDR3 totals 16 residues. The CDR3 loop reads CASSLVGGRTGTEAFF. CDR3 DNA: TGTGCCAGCAGCTTGGTCGGGGGACGTACTGGGACTGAAGCTTTCTTT.

This chain links TRBV5-6 with TRBJ1-2, with TRBD1 matching 7 bases. CDR1 and CDR2 from the germline V gene are SGHDT and YYEEEE. The CDR3 runs to 15 residues. The V and J ends lost 5 bases and 5 bases, in that order; junction bases with no gene match: 12. The CDR3 coding sequence is TGTGCCAGCAGTTTCCAATCGGCAGGGGGGTATGGCTACACCTTC. Protein sequence: CASSFQSAGGYGYTF.

The V gene is TRBV19, the J gene TRBJ1-5; 7 bases are a match to TRBD1. The CDR3 runs to 13 residues. With 7 bases clipped from V and 9 bases from J, the junction kept 9 bases outside the gene matches. The germline CDR1 and CDR2 sequences are LNHDA and SQIVND (reference sequence). The CDR3 coding sequence is TGTGCCAGTACCTATCAGGGGGTGATGCCCCAGCATTTT. Translating gives CASTYQGVMPQHF. Drawing the rest from reference TRBV19 and TRBJ1-5, the complete variable domain is DGGITQSPKYLFRKEGQNVTLSCEQNLNHDAMYWYRQDPGQGLRLIYYSQIVNDFQKGDIAEGYSVSREKKESFPLTVTSAQKNPTAFYLCASTYQGVMPQHFGDGTRLSIL.

This chain joins TRBV19 and TRBJ1-2; TRBD1 matches 7 bases. The V segment lost 7 bases and the J segment 6 bases; nucleotides outside the gene matches: 8. Per the germline V gene, CDR1 is LNHDA and CDR2 is SQIVND (reference sequence). The CDR3 has 13 residues. The CDR3 coding sequence is TGTGCCAGTACCCCGACAGGGATGGATGGCTACACCTTC. This gives the protein CASTPTGMDGYTF.

This chain's CDR3 is CASSLASGGQETQYF. The CDR3 bases are TGTGCCAGCAGCTTAGCTAGCGGGGGGCAAGAGACCCAGTACTTC. The chain has TRBV7-9 and TRBJ2-5, with TRBD2 matching over 10 bases. V trimming: 0 bases; J trimming: 2 bases; junction bases outside the gene matches: 0. The CDR3 is 15 amino acids. The germline gives CDR1 SEHNR, CDR2 FQNEAQ (reference sequence).

The CDR3 protein is CATDRLNYGYTF. The CDR3 nucleotides are TGTGCCACCGACAGGCTAAACTATGGCTACACCTTC. This chain joins TRBV6-5 and TRBJ1-2, with a weak D call TRBD1 (6 bases). This CDR3 is built from 12 residues. Germline V gene lookup returns CDR1 MNHEY and CDR2 SVGAGI. The V end was cut by 10 bases, the J end by 2 bases, with 11 bases between.

This chain connects TRBV27 to TRBJ2-1; 14 nucleotides align to TRBD2. CDR1 is MNHEY and CDR2 is SMNVEV in the germline V gene (reference sequence). This CDR3 has 18 amino acids. The ends lost 4 bases at V and 0 bases at J; junction bases unmatched: 5. CDR3 residues: CASSYGLAGGLSYNEQFF. CDR3 nucleotide sequence: TGTGCCAGCAGTTATGGACTAGCGGGGGGCCTCTCCTACAATGAGCAGTTCTTC.

V gene TRBV10-1 combines with J gene TRBJ2-3; possibly TRBD2 for D (6 bases). The germline V gene encodes CDR1 WNHNN and CDR2 SYGVQD (reference sequence). The V and J ends lost 3 bases and 0 bases respectively, with 10 bases between them. This CDR3 comprises 15 residues. The CDR3 here is CASSDAGSSTDTQYF. The CDR3 DNA is TGCGCCAGCAGTGACGCGGGGTCTAGCACAGATACGCAGTATTTT.